The 26 T cell receptor beta chains in this list originate from one sample, sequenced in a study of regulatory T cells in long-lasting Graves disease. Time point reported: newly diagnosed GD, antithyroid drugs for less than 3 months. PBMCs provided the RNA from which the TCR library was made. Sequencing libraries for TCR beta were prepared with iRepertoire HTBI primers and Arm-PCR of CDR3 regions. TCRdb redid the calling of the multiplex PCR reads with MiXCR, one entry per CDR3 protein. Here the sample spans approximately 540,000 distinct CDR3 sequences, more than 10% being singletons. This same sample was also part of a study on T cells in Graves' hyperthyroidism and ophthalmopathy.

Sequencing was performed on peripheral blood mononuclear cells (PBMCs), taken at new diagnosis, from a patient treated with antithyroid drugs. The receptors were sampled from a woman aged 30 to 39 with Graves disease.

This clonotype was seen only a few times. This sequence joins TRBV4-1 and TRBJ2-1, with 8 bases lining up with TRBD1. This CDR3 spans 15 amino acids. The trim removed 3 bases at V and 8 bases at J, leaving 9 bases unmatched. Germline V gives CDR1 MGHRA, CDR2 YSYEKL. CDR3 amino acids: CASSQVPGQEYEQFF. CDR3 sequence (DNA): TGCGCCAGCAGCCAGGTACCGGGACAGGAATATGAGCAGTTCTTC.

Many counts were recorded for this clonotype. J is TRBJ2-3 and V is TRBV19; D gene uncertain. The CDR3 consists of 13 residues. Trimming removed 10 bases from V and 0 bases from J, with 11 bases in between. The germline V gene has CDR1 LNHDA and CDR2 SQIVND (reference sequence). DNA for the CDR3: TGTGCCACCAAACGAACTAGCACAGATACGCAGTATTTT. It encodes CATKRTSTDTQYF.

The table lists this clonotype with many counts. This chain connects TRBV4-1 to TRBJ2-1, with D possibly TRBD1 on 5 matching bases. The CDR3 extends over 12 amino acids. Per the germline V gene, CDR1 is MGHRA and CDR2 is YSYEKL. V lost 6 bases to trimming and J lost 8 bases, with 11 bases between them. DNA of the CDR3: TGCGCCAGCAGAGGCAGGGTTTATGAGCAGTTCTTC. Residues: CASRGRVYEQFF.

In this sample, this clonotype turned up a few times. CDR3 DNA: TGTGCCAGCAGCGCCCGACAGGGTATCACAGATACGCAGTATTTT. Its protein product is CASSARQGITDTQYF. V and J are TRBV9 and TRBJ2-3, with TRBD1 identical over 7 bases. The CDR3 sequence is 15 residues long. Germline CDR1 SGDLS, CDR2 YYNGEE. V shed 3 bases and J 2 bases; nucleotides not matched to a gene: 6.

The genes are TRBV29-1 and TRBJ2-4; 8 bases are a match to TRBD1. The J segment lost 6 bases and the V segment lost 5 bases, leaving 6 bases of the junction unmatched. CDR3 length equals 13 residues. Germline V gene lookup returns CDR1 SQVTM and CDR2 ANQGSEA. The DNA for the CDR3 is TGCAGCGTTTCACAGGGGGATGGAAACATTCAGTACTTC. Translation: CSVSQGDGNIQYF.

This clonotype has ten or more counts. The chain is built from TRBV30 and TRBJ2-1, with 7 bases matching TRBD2. The ends lost 8 bases at V and 8 bases at J; junction bases unmatched: 12. The CDR3 has 13 residues. Per the germline V gene, CDR1 is GTSNPN and CDR2 is SVGIG (reference sequence). The CDR3 DNA sequence: TGTGCCGGGGGAGGGCAGGAGGTAGATGAGCAGTTCTTC. This gives the protein CAGGGQEVDEQFF.

On this clonotype: Here the CDR3 omits its conserved ending phenylalanine or tryptophan, so a read error is the likely source. The CDR3 DNA follows: TGCAGTGCTATCTCCGGACAGGGGGCCAATGAGCAGTTCCTC. It is translated as CSAISGQGANEQFL. The rearrangement joins TRBV20-1 to TRBJ2-1, with 11 bases lining up with TRBD1. This CDR3 is 14 amino acids long. Germline-derived CDR1 and CDR2 are DFQATT and SNEGSKA (reference sequence). J gave up 6 bases and V 4 bases, and 5 bases lay outside the gene matches.

The rearrangement joins TRBV27 to TRBJ2-6, with D unresolved. CDR1 is MNHEY and CDR2 is SMNVEV in the germline V gene (reference sequence). V gave up 6 bases and J gave up 1 base, with 7 bases separating them. The CDR3 consists of 14 residues. The CDR3 nucleotides read TGTGCCAGCAGAGCCAAGTCTGGGGCCAACGTCCTGACTTTC. Protein product: CASRAKSGANVLTF.

A few counts support this clonotype. The chain has TRBV4-1 and TRBJ2-2; D perhaps matches TRBD1 (5 bases). Trimming pared 3 bases from V and 1 base from J, leaving 12 bases between. The CDR3 covers 16 residues. The V gene's germline CDR1 is MGHRA and CDR2 YSYEKL. This CDR3 reads CASSHFGHLNTGELFF. As DNA, the CDR3 is TGCGCCAGCAGCCATTTTGGACACCTGAACACCGGGGAGCTGTTTTTT.

The chain links TRBV20-1 to TRBJ2-3; unclear D gene. The CDR3 has 14 residues. Germline-derived CDR1 and CDR2 are DFQATT and SNEGSKA (reference sequence). Trimming cost V 0 bases and J 2 bases, with 9 bases left between them. In DNA form, the CDR3 reads TGCAGTGCTAGAGAGGACGGAAACACAGATACGCAGTATTTT. Its translation is CSAREDGNTDTQYF.

Concerning this clonotype itself: Being one base from a much bigger clone, this may be a read error. V usage is TRBV11-2 and J usage is TRBJ2-3; possibly TRBD2 for D (6 bases). The germline V gene has CDR1 SGHAT and CDR2 FQNNGV. This CDR3 is 13 amino acids long. CDR3 DNA: TGTGCCGGCAGGTCCCGGGACTCTGATACGCAGTATTTT. It encodes CAGRSRDSDTQYF.

Many counts were recorded for this clonotype. CDR3 residues: CASSSRAGLATEAFF. The CDR3 region has the DNA TGTGCCAGCAGCTCCCGGGCAGGGTTGGCCACTGAAGCTTTCTTT. The J gene is TRBJ1-1, the V gene TRBV11-2; D perhaps matches TRBD1 (5 bases). The CDR3 has 15 residues. CDR1 and CDR2 from the germline V gene are SGHAT and FQNNGV. V lost 4 bases, J lost 4 bases, and 16 bases lay in between. Full variable domain (missing parts from reference TRBV11-2 and TRBJ1-1): EAGVAQSPRYKIIEKRQSVAFWCNPISGHATLYWYQQILGQGPKLLIQFQNNGVVDDSQLPKDRFSAERLKGVDSTLKIQPAKLEDSAVYLCASSSRAGLATEAFFGQGTRLTVV.

The table lists this clonotype with many counts. This chain joins TRBV5-1 and TRBJ2-7; tentative D call: TRBD1 (7 bases). The CDR3 loop spans 14 amino acids. V lost 3 bases and J 1 base, leaving 11 bases between the germline ends. CDR1 SGHRS and CDR2 YFSETQ come from the germline V gene. The CDR3 DNA follows: TGCGCCAGCAGCTGGCGGGACAGTTCCTACGAGCAGTACTTC. This sequence encodes CASSWRDSSYEQYF.

V gene TRBV5-1 combines with J gene TRBJ1-4, with D possibly matching TRBD1 (5 bases). The V end lost 2 bases, the J end lost 3 bases, and 11 bases lay between the germline ends. The CDR3 covers 15 residues. Germline assignment: CDR1 SGHRS and CDR2 YFSETQ. The CDR3: CASSFGTVPNEKLFF. The CDR3 DNA reads as TGCGCCAGCAGCTTTGGGACGGTTCCTAATGAAAAACTGTTTTTT.

This clonotype was seen many times. The V gene is TRBV29-1, the J gene TRBJ2-3, with D possibly matching TRBD1 (6 bases). Per germline, CDR1 SQVTM and CDR2 ANQGSEA. The germline V and J ends were trimmed by 4 bases and 1 base, with 12 bases remaining between them. The CDR3 runs to 14 residues. Here the CDR3 reads CSVARQVGTDTQYF. Here the CDR3 DNA reads TGCAGCGTTGCCCGACAGGTTGGCACAGATACGCAGTATTTT.

This clonotype was seen at least ten times. V and J are TRBV6-1 and TRBJ1-5; D possibly corresponds to TRBD1 (6 bases). The CDR3 is 15 amino acids. Between the trimmed V and J ends, which lost 5 bases and 6 bases, there was a span of 17 bases. Germline CDR1 and CDR2: MNHNS and SASEGT. The CDR3 DNA reads TGTGCCAGCAGTCTGGCGGCGGGGGGCAGTCAGCCCCAGCATTTT. This codes for CASSLAAGGSQPQHF.

This clonotype was counted at least ten times. The V gene is TRBV2, the J gene TRBJ1-2, with no clear D. The germline V gene has CDR1 SNHLY and CDR2 FYNNEI. The germline V and J ends were trimmed by 6 bases and 0 bases, with 8 bases remaining between them. CDR3 length: 13 residues. The CDR3 is CASSQVANYGYTF. Written as DNA, the CDR3 is TGTGCCAGCAGCCAGGTAGCTAACTATGGCTACACCTTC. Based on the CDR3 plus reference TRBV2 and TRBJ1-2, the full variable domain is EPEVTQTPSHQVTQMGQEVILRCVPISNHLYFYWYRQILGQKVEFLVSFYNNEISEKSEIFDDQFSVERPDGSNFTLKIRSTKLEDSAMYFCASSQVANYGYTFGSGTRLTVV.

CDR3 in amino acids: CASSVGLAGTQYF. CDR3 DNA: TGTGCCAGCAGCGTAGGACTAGCGGGGACCCAGTACTTC. The V and J genes are TRBV9 and TRBJ2-5; 10 nucleotides line up with TRBD2. CDR1 SGDLS and CDR2 YYNGEE come from the germline V gene. This CDR3 is built from 13 residues. V was pared by 0 bases and J by 7 bases, with 0 bases of the junction left unmatched.

This clonotype has a count of ten or more. The J gene is TRBJ1-5, the V gene TRBV2; perhaps TRBD1 as D (5 bases). In germline, CDR1 is SNHLY, CDR2 FYNNEI. The CDR3 extends over 12 amino acids. The V end lost 8 bases, the J end lost 7 bases, and 12 bases lay between the germline ends. This CDR3 is CASGRGTQPQHF. CDR3 nucleotide sequence: TGTGCCAGCGGCCGTGGGACCCAGCCCCAGCATTTT. The variable domain in full, with the rest retrieved from reference TRBV2 and TRBJ1-5, is EPEVTQTPSHQVTQMGQEVILRCVPISNHLYFYWYRQILGQKVEFLVSFYNNEISEKSEIFDDQFSVERPDGSNFTLKIRSTKLEDSAMYFCASGRGTQPQHFGDGTRLSIL.

This clonotype was found many times. The CDR3 here is CASSQLTSGTANSPLHF. In DNA, the CDR3 is TGTGCCAGCTCACAACTAACCTCCGGGACAGCCAATTCACCCCTCCACTTT. The chain couples TRBV18 to TRBJ1-6; TRBD1 matches 7 bases. Germline CDR1 KGHSH, CDR2 LQKENI. V was pared by 4 bases and J by 7 bases, with 13 bases of the junction left unmatched. The CDR3 runs 17 residues.

This clonotype occurred a few times. The chain carries TRBV11-1 and TRBJ2-1; TRBD1 aligns across 7 bases. The CDR3 contains 16 residues. The V gene end was trimmed by 5 bases and the J gene end by 6 bases; junction bases not matched to a gene: 13. Germline assignment: CDR1 SGHAT and CDR2 FQDESV (reference sequence). The CDR3 reads CASSLAGSGGSNEQFF. DNA of the CDR3: TGTGCCAGCAGCCTGGCCGGGTCAGGGGGATCCAATGAGCAGTTCTTC.

This clonotype was seen many times. V usage is TRBV15 and J usage is TRBJ1-1; D is undetermined. V lost 5 bases and J 1 base, leaving 17 bases between the germline ends. The CDR3 sequence is 16 residues long. The V gene's germline CDR1 is LNHNV and CDR2 YYDKDF (reference sequence). The CDR3 DNA reads as TGTGCCACCAGCGATAAGAGGTGGGTGGGGAACACTGAAGCTTTCTTT. This translates into CATSDKRWVGNTEAFF.

This clonotype came up many times. The rearrangement uses TRBV9 and TRBJ2-1; D may be TRBD2 (6 bases). Per the germline V gene, CDR1 is SGDLS and CDR2 is YYNGEE. Trimming took 2 bases from V and 7 from J, leaving 13 bases between them. CDR3 length: 14 residues. CDR3 sequence (DNA): TGTGCCAGCAGCGTCTGGGGAGGCCTAAATGAGCAGTTCTTC. Amino acid sequence: CASSVWGGLNEQFF.

This clonotype was seen ten or more times. The gene calls are TRBV19 and TRBJ1-1; no reliable D call. CDR3 size: 14 residues. Trimming cost V 3 bases and J 0 bases, with 8 bases left between them. Germline V gene lookup returns CDR1 LNHDA and CDR2 SQIVND (reference sequence). CDR3 region: CASSIGIMNTEAFF. The CDR3 DNA is TGTGCCAGTAGTATCGGGATTATGAACACTGAAGCTTTCTTT.

This clonotype has only a few counts. V and J are TRBV7-9 and TRBJ2-5, with TRBD2 identical over 12 bases. The germline V gene has CDR1 SEHNR and CDR2 FQNEAQ (reference sequence). V lost 5 bases, J lost 5 bases, and 9 bases stayed unmatched. This CDR3 has 16 amino acids. The CDR3 bases are TGTGCCAGCAGCCCGGACGGACTAGCGGGACGCGAGACCCAGTACTTC. Encoded protein: CASSPDGLAGRETQYF.

The CDR3 region has the DNA TGTGCCAGCAGGCTACCCAGCGGGAGGGGGACCTACAATGAGCAGTTCTTC. This gives the protein CASRLPSGRGTYNEQFF. V and J are TRBV5-5 and TRBJ2-1, with TRBD2 matching 10 bases. The CDR3 runs to 17 residues. Trimming took 5 bases from V and 2 from J; bases not matched to a gene: 10. CDR1 is SGHKS, CDR2 YYEKEE, per germline (reference sequence).